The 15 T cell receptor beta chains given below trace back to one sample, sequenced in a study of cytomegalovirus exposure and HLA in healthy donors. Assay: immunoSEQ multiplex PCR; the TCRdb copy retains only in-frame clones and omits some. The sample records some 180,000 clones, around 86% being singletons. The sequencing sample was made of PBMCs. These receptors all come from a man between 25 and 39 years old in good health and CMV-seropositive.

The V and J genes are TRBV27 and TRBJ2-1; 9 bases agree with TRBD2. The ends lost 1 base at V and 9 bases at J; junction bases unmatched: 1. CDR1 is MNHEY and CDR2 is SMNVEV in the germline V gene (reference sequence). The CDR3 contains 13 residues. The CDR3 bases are TGTGCCAGCAGTTTATTGCGGGGGGGTGAGCAGTTCTTC. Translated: CASSLLRGGEQFF.

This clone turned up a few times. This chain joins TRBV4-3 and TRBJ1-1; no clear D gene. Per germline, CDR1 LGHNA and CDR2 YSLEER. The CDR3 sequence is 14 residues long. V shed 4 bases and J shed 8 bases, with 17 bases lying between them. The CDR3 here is CASSRAQGVTEAFF. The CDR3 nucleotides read TGCGCCAGCAGCCGCGCACAAGGAGTTACGGAAGCTTTCTTT.

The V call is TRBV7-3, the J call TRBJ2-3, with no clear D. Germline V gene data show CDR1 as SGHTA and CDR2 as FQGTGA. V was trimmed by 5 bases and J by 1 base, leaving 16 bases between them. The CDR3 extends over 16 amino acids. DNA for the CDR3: TGTGCCAGCAGCCCCCAACCCAGCGAGGGCACAGATACGCAGTATTTT. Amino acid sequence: CASSPQPSEGTDTQYF.

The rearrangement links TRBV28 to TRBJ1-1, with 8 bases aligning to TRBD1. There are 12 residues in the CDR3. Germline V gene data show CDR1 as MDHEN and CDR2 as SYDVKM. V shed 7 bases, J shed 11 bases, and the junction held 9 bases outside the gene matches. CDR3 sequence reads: CASIPGQGRAFF. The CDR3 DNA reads TGTGCCAGCATCCCTGGACAGGGTCGGGCTTTCTTT.

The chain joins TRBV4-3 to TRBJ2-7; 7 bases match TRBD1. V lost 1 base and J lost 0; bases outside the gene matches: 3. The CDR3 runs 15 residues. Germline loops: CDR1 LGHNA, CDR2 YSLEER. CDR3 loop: CASSQGDSFSYEQYF. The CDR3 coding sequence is TGCGCCAGCAGCCAAGGGGACAGTTTCTCCTACGAGCAGTACTTC.

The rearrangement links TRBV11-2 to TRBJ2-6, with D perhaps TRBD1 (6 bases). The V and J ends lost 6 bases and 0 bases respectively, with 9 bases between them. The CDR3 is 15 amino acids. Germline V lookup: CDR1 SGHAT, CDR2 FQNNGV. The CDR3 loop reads CASSEQGSGANVLTF. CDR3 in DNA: TGTGCCAGCAGTGAACAGGGCTCTGGGGCCAACGTCCTGACTTTC.

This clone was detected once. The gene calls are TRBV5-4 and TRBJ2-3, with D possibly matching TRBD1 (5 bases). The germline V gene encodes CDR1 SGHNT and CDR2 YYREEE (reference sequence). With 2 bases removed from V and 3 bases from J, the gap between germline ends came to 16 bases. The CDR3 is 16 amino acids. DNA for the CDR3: TGTGCCAGCAGCTTATGGTCCAGGGCAGGTACAGATACGCAGTATTTT. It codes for CASSLWSRAGTDTQYF.

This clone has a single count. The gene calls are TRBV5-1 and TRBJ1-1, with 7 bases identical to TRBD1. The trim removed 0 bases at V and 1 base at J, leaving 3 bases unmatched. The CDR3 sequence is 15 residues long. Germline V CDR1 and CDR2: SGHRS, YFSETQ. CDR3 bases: TGCGCCAGCAGCTTGGCGGGACAGACGAACACTGAAGCTTTCTTT. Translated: CASSLAGQTNTEAFF.

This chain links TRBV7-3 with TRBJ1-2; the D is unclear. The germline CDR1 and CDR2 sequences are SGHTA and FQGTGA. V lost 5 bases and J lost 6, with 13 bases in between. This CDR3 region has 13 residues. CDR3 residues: CASSPYTVDGYTF. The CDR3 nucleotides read TGTGCCAGCAGCCCTTACACGGTGGATGGCTACACCTTC.

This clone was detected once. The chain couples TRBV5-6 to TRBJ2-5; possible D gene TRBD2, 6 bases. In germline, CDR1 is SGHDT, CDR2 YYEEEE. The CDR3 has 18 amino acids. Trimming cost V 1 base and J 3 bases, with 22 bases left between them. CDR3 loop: CASSLLGRGLVAEETQYF. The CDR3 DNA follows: TGTGCCAGCAGCTTGTTGGGGCGGGGCCTAGTCGCGGAAGAGACCCAGTACTTC. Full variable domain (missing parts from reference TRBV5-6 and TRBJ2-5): DAGVTQSPTHLIKTRGQQVTLRCSPKSGHDTVSWYQQALGQGPQFIFQYYEEEERQRGNFPDRFSGHQFPNYSSELNVNALLLGDSALYLCASSLLGRGLVAEETQYFGPGTRLLVL.

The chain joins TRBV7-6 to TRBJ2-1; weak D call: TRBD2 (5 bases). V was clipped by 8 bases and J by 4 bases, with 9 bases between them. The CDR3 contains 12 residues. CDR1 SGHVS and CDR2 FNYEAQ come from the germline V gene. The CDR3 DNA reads TGTGCCAGCGGGAGTCGGTACAATGAGCAGTTCTTC. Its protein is CASGSRYNEQFF.

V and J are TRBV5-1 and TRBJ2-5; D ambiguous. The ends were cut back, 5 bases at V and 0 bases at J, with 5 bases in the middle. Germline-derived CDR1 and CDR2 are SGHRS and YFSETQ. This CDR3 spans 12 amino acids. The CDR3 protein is CASRRDQETQYF. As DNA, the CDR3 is TGCGCCAGCAGACGAGACCAAGAGACCCAGTACTTC. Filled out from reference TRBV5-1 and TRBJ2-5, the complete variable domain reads KAGVTQTPRYLIKTRGQQVTLSCSPISGHRSVSWYQQTPGQGLQFLFEYFSETQRNKGNFPGRFSGRQFSNSRSEMNVSTLELGDSALYLCASRRDQETQYFGPGTRLLVL.

In DNA form, the CDR3 reads TGTGCCAGCAGTGGAAGTCCCTACGAGCAGTACTTC. Its protein is CASSGSPYEQYF. This chain uses TRBV14 with TRBJ2-7, with D unresolved. CDR3 length: 12 amino acids. Trimming cost V 6 bases and J 2 bases, with 8 bases left between them. Germline CDR1 is SGHDN and CDR2 is FVKESK.

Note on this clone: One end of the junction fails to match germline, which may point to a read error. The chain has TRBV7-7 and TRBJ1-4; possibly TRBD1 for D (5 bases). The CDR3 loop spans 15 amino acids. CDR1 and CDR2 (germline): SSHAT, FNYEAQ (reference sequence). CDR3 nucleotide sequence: TGTGCTAGCAGCCAAGGGCGGGGCGCAGCGGAAAAACTGTTTTTT. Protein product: CASSQGRGAAEKLFF.

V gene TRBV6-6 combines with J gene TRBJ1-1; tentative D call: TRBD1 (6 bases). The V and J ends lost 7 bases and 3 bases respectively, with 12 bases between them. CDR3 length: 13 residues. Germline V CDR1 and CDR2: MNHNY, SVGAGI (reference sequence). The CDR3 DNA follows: TGTGCCAGCAACAGGGTGAGGGACACTGAAGCTTTCTTT. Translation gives CASNRVRDTEAFF.